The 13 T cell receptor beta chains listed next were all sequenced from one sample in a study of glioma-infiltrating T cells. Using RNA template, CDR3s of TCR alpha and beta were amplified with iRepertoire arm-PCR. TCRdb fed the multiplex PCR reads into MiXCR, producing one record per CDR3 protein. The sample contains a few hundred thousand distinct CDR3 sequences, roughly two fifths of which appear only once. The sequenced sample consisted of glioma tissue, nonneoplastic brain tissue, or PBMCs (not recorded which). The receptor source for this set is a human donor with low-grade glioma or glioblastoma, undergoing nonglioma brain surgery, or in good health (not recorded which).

In nucleotides, the CDR3 is TGTGCCACCAGTGATCTCCGCTCTGGGGCCAACGTCCTGACTTTC. Residues: CATSDLRSGANVLTF. The V and J genes are TRBV24-1 and TRBJ2-6; D uncertain. The CDR3 has 15 residues. Germline CDR1 and CDR2: KGHDR and SFDVKD. The V end lost 3 bases, the J end lost 0 bases, and 5 bases lay between the germline ends.

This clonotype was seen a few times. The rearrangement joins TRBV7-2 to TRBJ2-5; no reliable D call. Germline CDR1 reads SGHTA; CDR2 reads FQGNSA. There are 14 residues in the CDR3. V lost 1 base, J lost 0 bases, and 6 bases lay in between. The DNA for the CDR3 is TGTGCCAGCAGCTTAGAGGCACACCAAGAGACCCAGTACTTC. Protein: CASSLEAHQETQYF.

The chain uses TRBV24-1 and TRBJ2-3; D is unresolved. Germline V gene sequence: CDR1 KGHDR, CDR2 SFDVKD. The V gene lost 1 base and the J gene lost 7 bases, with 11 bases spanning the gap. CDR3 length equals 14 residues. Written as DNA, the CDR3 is TGTGCCACCAGTGATTTAGGGCCCCAGTATACGCAGTATTTT. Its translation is CATSDLGPQYTQYF.

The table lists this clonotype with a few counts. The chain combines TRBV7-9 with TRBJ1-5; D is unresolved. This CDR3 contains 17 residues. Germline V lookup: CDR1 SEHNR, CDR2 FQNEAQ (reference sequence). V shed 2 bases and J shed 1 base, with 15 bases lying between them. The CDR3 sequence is CASSLSRNSWSNQPQHF. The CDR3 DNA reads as TGTGCCAGCAGCTTAAGCCGGAATTCGTGGAGCAATCAGCCCCAGCATTTT.

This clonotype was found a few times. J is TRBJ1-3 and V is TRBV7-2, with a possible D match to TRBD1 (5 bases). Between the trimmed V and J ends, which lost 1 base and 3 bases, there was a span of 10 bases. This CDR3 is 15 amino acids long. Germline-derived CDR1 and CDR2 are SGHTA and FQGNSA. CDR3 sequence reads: CASSLGADIGNTIYF. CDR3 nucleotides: TGTGCCAGCAGCTTAGGGGCGGACATTGGAAACACCATATATTTT.

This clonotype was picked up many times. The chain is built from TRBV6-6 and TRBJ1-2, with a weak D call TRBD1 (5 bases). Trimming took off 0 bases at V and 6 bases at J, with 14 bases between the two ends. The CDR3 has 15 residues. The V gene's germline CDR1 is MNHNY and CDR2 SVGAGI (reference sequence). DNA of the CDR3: TGTGCCAGCAGTTACTCTGAGACGGGGGATCATGGCTACACCTTC. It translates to CASSYSETGDHGYTF.

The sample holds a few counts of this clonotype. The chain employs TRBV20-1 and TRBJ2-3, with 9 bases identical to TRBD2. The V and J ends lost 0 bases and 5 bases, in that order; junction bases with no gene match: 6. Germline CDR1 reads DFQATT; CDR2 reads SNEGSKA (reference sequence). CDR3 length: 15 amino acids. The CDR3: CSARDRLAAGDTQYF. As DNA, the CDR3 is TGCAGTGCTAGAGATAGACTAGCGGCGGGAGATACGCAGTATTTT.

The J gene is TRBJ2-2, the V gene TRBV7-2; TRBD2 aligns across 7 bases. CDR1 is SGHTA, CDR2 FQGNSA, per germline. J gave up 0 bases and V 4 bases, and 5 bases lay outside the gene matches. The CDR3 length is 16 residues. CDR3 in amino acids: CASSYWAGANTGELFF. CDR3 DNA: TGTGCCAGCAGCTACTGGGCGGGAGCGAACACCGGGGAGCTGTTTTTT.

CDR3 sequence: CASKDGTSGTPDVQYF. The CDR3 DNA reads TGTGCCAGCAAGGATGGGACTAGCGGGACACCGGACGTGCAGTACTTC. The chain employs TRBV12-3 or TRBV12-4 and TRBJ2-7; 13 bases are shared with TRBD2. This CDR3 comprises 16 residues. After removal of 7 bases from V and 9 bases from J, the junction contained 15 bases not matched to a gene.

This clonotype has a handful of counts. CDR3 bases: TGTGCCAGCAGCCAATACAGGGGGCTCGGCGGCACTGAAGCTTTCTTT. This encodes CASSQYRGLGGTEAFF. The chain uses TRBV14 and TRBJ1-1; 9 positions agree with TRBD1. The CDR3 loop spans 16 amino acids. V dropped 2 bases and J dropped 4; count of bases not matched to a gene: 8. Germline CDR1 is SGHDN and CDR2 is FVKESK. Full variable domain (outside the CDR3, taken from reference TRBV14 and TRBJ1-1): EAGVTQFPSHSVIEKGQTVTLRCDPISGHDNLYWYRRVMGKEIKFLLHFVKESKQDESGMPNNRFLAERTGGTYSTLKVQPAELEDSGVYFCASSQYRGLGGTEAFFGQGTRLTVV.

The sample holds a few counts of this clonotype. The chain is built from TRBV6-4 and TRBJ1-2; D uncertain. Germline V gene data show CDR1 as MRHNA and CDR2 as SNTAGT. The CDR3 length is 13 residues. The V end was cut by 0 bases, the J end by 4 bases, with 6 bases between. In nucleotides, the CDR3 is TGTGCCAGCAGTGACTCTGGCGGCTATGGCTACACCTTC. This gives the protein CASSDSGGYGYTF.

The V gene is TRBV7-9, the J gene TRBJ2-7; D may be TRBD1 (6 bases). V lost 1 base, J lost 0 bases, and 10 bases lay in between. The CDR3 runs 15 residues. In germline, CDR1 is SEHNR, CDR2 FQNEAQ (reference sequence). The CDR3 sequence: CASSLVGTISYEQYF. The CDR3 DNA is TGTGCCAGCAGCTTAGTGGGGACAATCTCCTACGAGCAGTACTTC. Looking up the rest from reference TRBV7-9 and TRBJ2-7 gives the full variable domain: DTGVSQNPRHKITKRGQNVTFRCDPISEHNRLYWYRQTLGQGPEFLTYFQNEAQLEKSRLLSDRFSAERPKGSFSTLEIQRTEQGDSAMYLCASSLVGTISYEQYFGPGTRLTVT.

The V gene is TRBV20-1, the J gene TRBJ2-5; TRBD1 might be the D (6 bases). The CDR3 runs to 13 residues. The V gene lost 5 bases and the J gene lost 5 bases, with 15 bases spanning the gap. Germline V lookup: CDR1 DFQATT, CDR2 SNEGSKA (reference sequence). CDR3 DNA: TGCAGTGCTCAAAGGGGGTTTGTGGAGACCCAGTACTTC. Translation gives CSAQRGFVETQYF.